These 17 T cell receptor beta chains were sequenced from one sample in a study of blood T cell repertoires in COVID-19. The table came from immunoSEQ multiplex PCR; TCRdb's copy has only in-frame clones and leaves some out. The sample has 180,000 or so clones, more than 70% seen once. Source material: peripheral blood. The receptors were gathered from a woman in her twenties or thirties with acute or convalescent COVID-19.

This chain links TRBV15 with TRBJ2-7; 7 nucleotides align to TRBD1. The V gene's germline CDR1 is LNHNV and CDR2 YYDKDF (reference sequence). The CDR3 sequence is 14 residues long. The junction had 1 base not matched to a gene; V was cut back by 1 base and J by 1 base. In DNA, the CDR3 is TGTGCCACCAGCAGAGCACAGGGGTCCTACGAGCAGTACTTC. Encoded protein: CATSRAQGSYEQYF.

The chain employs TRBV12-3 or TRBV12-4 and TRBJ2-7, with 8 bases matching TRBD2. The CDR3 covers 11 residues. The trim removed 5 bases at V and 12 bases at J, leaving 6 bases unmatched. The CDR3 spells CASSRAGVLYF. CDR3 sequence (DNA): TGTGCCAGCAGTAGAGCGGGAGTCCTGTACTTC.

V is TRBV6-4 and J is TRBJ1-5; weak D call: TRBD1 (5 bases). Germline CDR1 MRHNA, CDR2 SNTAGT. The V end lost 8 bases, the J end lost 11 bases, and 10 bases lay between the germline ends. CDR3 length: 10 amino acids. CDR3 bases: TGTGCCAGCCAAGTAGGGGCCCAGCATTTT. Residues: CASQVGAQHF.

V usage is TRBV7-9 and J usage is TRBJ2-5, with D tentatively TRBD2 (5 bases). The CDR3 spans 14 residues. V shed 3 bases and J shed 5 bases, with 13 bases lying between them. Germline V gives CDR1 SEHNR, CDR2 FQNEAQ (reference sequence). Here the CDR3 reads CASSFSPREETQYF. In nucleotides, the CDR3 is TGTGCCAGCAGCTTTTCTCCAAGGGAGGAGACCCAGTACTTC.

CDR3 bases: TGTGCCAGTAGTCCTAGTTTAGTGGAGCCGACCGGGGAGCTGTTTTTT. This codes for CASSPSLVEPTGELFF. V and J are TRBV19 and TRBJ2-2; D remains ambiguous. V was cut by 5 bases and J by 5 bases, with 18 bases left in between. Germline CDR1 reads LNHDA; CDR2 reads SQIVND (reference sequence). There are 16 residues in the CDR3.

The chain employs TRBV11-2 and TRBJ2-1; 7 nucleotides line up with TRBD2. Germline-derived CDR1 and CDR2 are SGHAT and FQNNGV. V gave up 1 base and J gave up 6 bases; unmatched junction bases: 6. There are 15 residues in the CDR3. The DNA of the CDR3 is TGTGCCAGCAGCTTAGGGGGACTACAAGGCAATGAGCAGTTCTTC. Protein sequence: CASSLGGLQGNEQFF.

This clone has a handful of counts. This chain uses TRBV5-1 with TRBJ1-2; D call uncertain. V was cut by 0 bases and J by 7 bases, with 13 bases left in between. CDR3 length: 14 amino acids. Germline CDR1 and CDR2: SGHRS and YFSETQ. The CDR3 reads CASSLGDGDSGYTF. The CDR3 DNA reads TGCGCCAGCAGCTTGGGAGACGGGGATAGTGGCTACACCTTC.

The chain uses TRBV12-3 or TRBV12-4 and TRBJ2-3, with 7 bases fitting TRBD2. J was trimmed by 5 bases and V by 6 bases; bases with no gene match: 5. There are 13 residues in the CDR3. This CDR3 is CASRIAGVDTQYF. In DNA form, the CDR3 reads TGTGCCAGCAGGATAGCGGGTGTAGATACGCAGTATTTT.

This chain's CDR3 is CASSQRQDSYGYTF. The CDR3 nucleotides read TGTGCCAGCAGCCAAAGGCAGGACAGCTATGGCTACACCTTC. This sequence joins TRBV7-2 and TRBJ1-2; D might be TRBD1 (6 bases). The germline gives CDR1 SGHTA, CDR2 FQGNSA. The germline V and J ends were trimmed by 5 bases and 4 bases, with 14 bases remaining between them. There are 14 residues in the CDR3.

The chain has TRBV28 and TRBJ1-5, with D possibly TRBD1 on 6 matching bases. The CDR3 has 14 amino acids. V was shortened by 8 bases and J by 4 bases, with 15 bases between the two germline ends. Germline loops: CDR1 MDHEN, CDR2 SYDVKM. The CDR3 DNA is TGTGCCAGCTGGGCCGGGGGGCTAAATCAGCCCCAGCATTTT. It yields the protein CASWAGGLNQPQHF.

The chain uses TRBV7-8 and TRBJ2-1, with D unclear. Trimming removed 4 bases at V and 10 bases at J, with 8 bases between. Germline-derived CDR1 and CDR2 are SGHVS and FQNEAQ. This CDR3 comprises 11 residues. DNA for the CDR3: TGTGCCAGCAGCTACCTCCGGGAGCAGTTCTTC. This sequence encodes CASSYLREQFF.

The chain combines TRBV4-2 with TRBJ2-2; D is unresolved. Germline V gene lookup returns CDR1 LGHNA and CDR2 YNFKEQ. The V gene lost 4 bases and the J gene lost 8 bases, with 8 bases spanning the gap. This CDR3 comprises 12 residues. CDR3 sequence: CASSPVTGELFF. CDR3 nucleotides: TGTGCCAGCAGCCCAGTAACGGGGGAGCTGTTTTTT.

The chain carries TRBV18 and TRBJ2-1; TRBD1 matches at 8 bases. The ends lost 5 bases at V and 7 bases at J; junction bases unmatched: 10. The CDR3 has 15 residues. Looked up from germline, CDR1 is KGHSH and CDR2 is LQKENI. Here the CDR3 DNA reads TGTGCCAGCTCAGCCCACAGGGGGTCGGAAAATGAGCAGTTCTTC. It specifies CASSAHRGSENEQFF.

This chain links TRBV7-2 with TRBJ2-1; TRBD2 agrees at 8 bases. The CDR3 has 15 amino acids. J was trimmed by 7 bases and V by 4 bases; bases with no gene match: 9. Germline CDR1 reads SGHTA; CDR2 reads FQGNSA. CDR3 nucleotide sequence: TGTGCCAGCAGCTCCAAGCGGGAGAGTTCAAATGAGCAGTTCTTC. It specifies CASSSKRESSNEQFF. Based on the CDR3 plus reference TRBV7-2 and TRBJ2-1, the full variable domain is GAGVSQSPSNKVTEKGKDVELRCDPISGHTALYWYRQSLGQGLEFLIYFQGNSAPDKSGLPSDRFSAERTGGSVSTLTIQRTQQEDSAVYLCASSSKRESSNEQFFGPGTRLTVL.

This chain uses TRBV19 with TRBJ2-2; D is perhaps TRBD2 (5 bases). Looked up from germline, CDR1 is LNHDA and CDR2 is SQIVND (reference sequence). The CDR3 has 15 residues. Trimming removed 4 bases from V and 4 bases from J, with 13 bases in between. In DNA, the CDR3 is TGTGCCAGTAGTACTTCCGGGGTATTCACCGGGGAGCTGTTTTTT. Translated: CASSTSGVFTGELFF.

The chain recombines TRBV5-4 with TRBJ1-4; 7 nucleotides match TRBD1. The germline gives CDR1 SGHNT, CDR2 YYREEE (reference sequence). This CDR3 is built from 15 residues. The V segment lost 5 bases and the J segment 6 bases; nucleotides outside the gene matches: 10. The CDR3 bases are TGTGCCAGCAGTTTATCAGGGGGGACGCATGAAAAACTGTTTTTT. Translated, it gives CASSLSGGTHEKLFF.

The chain carries TRBV18 and TRBJ2-7; 10 bases map to TRBD1. The V and J ends lost 5 bases and 2 bases, in that order; junction bases with no gene match: 3. CDR3 length equals 14 residues. Germline lookup yields CDR1 KGHSH and CDR2 LQKENI. The CDR3 DNA sequence: TGTGCCAGCTCAGTCGGACAGGGGGCCTACGAGCAGTACTTC. Protein sequence: CASSVGQGAYEQYF. The whole variable domain, filled in from reference TRBV18 and TRBJ2-7, reads NAGVMQNPRHLVRRRGQEARLRCSPMKGHSHVYWYRQLPEEGLKFMVYLQKENIIDESGMPKERFSAEFPKEGPSILRIQQVVRGDSAAYFCASSVGQGAYEQYFGPGTRLTVT.